The next 30 T cell receptor beta chains were all read from a single sample in a study of CD8 T cells in ankylosing spondylitis. Each CDR3 protein gets one entry after TCRdb re-called the 5' RACE reads with MiXCR. The sample includes roughly 260,000 distinct CDR3 sequences, around 19% of them seen just once. The sequenced sample was blood, either unsorted or a sorted T cell fraction (not recorded which). The source is a male donor with ankylosing spondylitis or in good health (not recorded which).

This clonotype has a count of ten or more. The chain employs TRBV12-3 or TRBV12-4 and TRBJ2-2; TRBD2 is a possible D gene (5 bases). The CDR3 runs to 13 residues. The V and J ends lost 8 bases and 6 bases respectively, with 13 bases between them. The DNA for the CDR3 is TGTGCCAGCTCCCCGAAGGGAGCCGGGGAGCTGTTTTTT. Translation: CASSPKGAGELFF.

Concerning this clonotype: This may be a read error, as it is one base from a much larger clone. The gene calls are TRBV5-1 and TRBJ2-1; the match to TRBD1 covers 7 bases. Germline values: CDR1 SGHRS, CDR2 YFSETQ. There are 14 residues in the CDR3. The CDR3 sequence is CTSSLGQEYNEQFF. The CDR3 DNA reads as TGCACCAGCAGCCTCGGACAGGAATACAATGAGCAGTTCTTC.

This clonotype was seen a few times. The chain carries TRBV20-1 and TRBJ2-2, with a tentative D call TRBD2 (5 bases). This CDR3 contains 15 residues. Looked up from germline, CDR1 is DFQATT and CDR2 is SNEGSKA (reference sequence). The V end lost 5 bases, the J end lost 0 bases, and 13 bases lay between the germline ends. The CDR3 spells CSAQSGLSNTGELFF. The CDR3 DNA is TGCAGTGCTCAAAGCGGACTGTCGAACACCGGGGAGCTGTTTTTT.

In nucleotides, the CDR3 is TGCGCCAGCAGCTTGTATGGATATGGAAACACCATATATTTT. Its protein product is CASSLYGYGNTIYF. This chain connects TRBV5-1 to TRBJ1-3; no definite D call. In germline, CDR1 is SGHRS, CDR2 YFSETQ. This CDR3 has 14 residues. Trimming pared 1 base from V and 3 bases from J, leaving 8 bases between.

There are many counts of this clonotype. The chain uses TRBV25-1 and TRBJ2-1; 10 bases are shared with TRBD2. There are 15 residues in the CDR3. After removal of 6 bases from V and 0 bases from J, the junction contained 2 bases not matched to a gene. Germline CDR1 is MGHDK and CDR2 is SYGVNS. The CDR3 loop is CASSSSGGSYNEQFF. The CDR3 region has the DNA TGTGCCAGCAGCTCTAGCGGGGGCTCCTACAATGAGCAGTTCTTC.

The chain joins TRBV5-1 to TRBJ2-2, with 11 bases fitting TRBD2. V was pared by 2 bases and J by 6 bases, with 6 bases of the junction left unmatched. This CDR3 has 16 residues. Looked up from germline, CDR1 is SGHRS and CDR2 is YFSETQ. The CDR3 nucleotides are TGCGCCAGCAGCTTCGGGACTAGCGGCATTTCCGGGGAGCTGTTTTTT. Translating it yields CASSFGTSGISGELFF.

The table lists this clonotype with a few counts. The rearrangement joins TRBV3-1 to TRBJ1-3, with unresolved D. In germline, CDR1 is LGHDT, CDR2 YNNKEL (reference sequence). CDR3 length: 14 residues. Trimming cost V 4 bases and J 0 bases, with 7 bases left between them. The CDR3 DNA reads TGTGCCAGCAGCCGACTCCACTCTGGAAACACCATATATTTT. Protein: CASSRLHSGNTIYF.

This clonotype occurred once. The V call is TRBV4-1, the J call TRBJ2-3; 10 bases map to TRBD2. V shed 1 base and J 3 bases; nucleotides not matched to a gene: 7. The germline V gene encodes CDR1 MGHRA and CDR2 YSYEKL. The CDR3 spans 17 residues. CDR3 in DNA: TGCGCCAGCAGCCAAGGCCCTAGCGGGAGAGGGACAGATACGCAGTATTTT. Translated: CASSQGPSGRGTDTQYF.

The CDR3 sequence: CASSTLAGGELFF. CDR3 in DNA: TGTGCCAGCAGTACTTTAGCGGGGGGGGAGCTGTTTTTT. The V and J genes are TRBV6-5 and TRBJ2-2; 8 bases are shared with TRBD2. Germline trimming cut 5 bases from V and 8 bases from J; bases unmatched to any gene: 4. The CDR3 runs 13 residues. Germline values: CDR1 MNHEY, CDR2 SVGAGI.

This clonotype was detected many times. This chain joins TRBV5-1 and TRBJ2-1; 8 positions agree with TRBD1. Unmatched junction bases numbered 6, after V lost 0 bases and J lost 7 bases. Germline assignment: CDR1 SGHRS and CDR2 YFSETQ. CDR3 length equals 15 residues. The DNA for the CDR3 is TGCGCCAGCAGCTTGGTCGGACAGGGTGGAAATGAGCAGTTCTTC. Its translation is CASSLVGQGGNEQFF.

This clonotype was seen at least ten times. The V and J genes are TRBV20-1 and TRBJ2-3; D not certain. The CDR3 spans 10 residues. Germline assignment: CDR1 DFQATT and CDR2 SNEGSKA (reference sequence). The CDR3 sequence: CRVGGDTQYF. CDR3 sequence (DNA): TGCAGGGTTGGTGGGGATACGCAGTATTTT.

This chain joins TRBV11-2 and TRBJ1-6; 12 bases align to TRBD1. The CDR3 consists of 18 residues. V dropped 3 bases and J dropped 5; count of bases not matched to a gene: 8. Germline V gene sequence: CDR1 SGHAT, CDR2 FQNNGV. CDR3 bases: TGTGCCAGCAGCTTCCGGGGACAGGGGGCACGTAATAATTCACCCCTCCACTTT. Its protein is CASSFRGQGARNNSPLHF.

This sequence joins TRBV5-1 and TRBJ1-5; TRBD1 is a possible D gene (5 bases). Trimming cost V 4 bases and J 8 bases, with 13 bases left between them. CDR3 size: 13 residues. The germline CDR1 and CDR2 sequences are SGHRS and YFSETQ. The CDR3 nucleotides read TGCGCCAGCAGCAGGCAGGGCGGGGAGCCCCAGCATTTT. This gives the protein CASSRQGGEPQHF.

V usage is TRBV12-3 or TRBV12-4 and J usage is TRBJ1-1, with D perhaps matching TRBD1 (6 bases). The CDR3 loop spans 14 amino acids. V gave up 3 bases and J gave up 3 bases, with 11 bases separating them. As DNA, the CDR3 is TGTGCCAGCAGTTTTTCAGGGGATTACACTGAAGCTTTCTTT. It yields the protein CASSFSGDYTEAFF.

This clonotype was counted between two and nine times. This chain connects TRBV29-1 to TRBJ1-1; D unclear. Germline CDR1 is SQVTM and CDR2 is ANQGSEA. The CDR3 length is 12 residues. The V end lost 6 bases, the J end lost 11 bases, and 19 bases lay between the germline ends. DNA for the CDR3: TGCAGCGTGGGCGGTGGGGATCTGGGGGCTTTCTTT. This codes for CSVGGGDLGAFF.

V gene TRBV6-1 combines with J gene TRBJ1-1; the D is unclear. V lost 4 bases to trimming and J lost 0 bases, with 9 bases between them. The CDR3 loop spans 14 amino acids. The V gene's germline CDR1 is MNHNS and CDR2 SASEGT. CDR3 in amino acids: CASSVGRMNTEAFF. The DNA for the CDR3 is TGTGCCAGCAGTGTGGGCAGGATGAACACTGAAGCTTTCTTT.

This clonotype came up many times. The chain combines TRBV12-3 or TRBV12-4 with TRBJ1-2; D not resolved. Trimming removed 2 bases from V and 6 bases from J, with 7 bases in between. The CDR3 has 12 amino acids. CDR3: CASSLNVNGYTF. CDR3 bases: TGTGCCAGCAGTTTAAACGTTAATGGCTACACCTTC.

The gene calls are TRBV29-1 and TRBJ2-7, with a weak D call TRBD2 (6 bases). The CDR3 extends over 11 amino acids. Germline V gives CDR1 SQVTM, CDR2 ANQGSEA. The V end was cut by 8 bases, the J end by 4 bases, with 12 bases between. In DNA form, the CDR3 reads TGCAGCCCCCGCGGGGAATACGAGCAGTACGTC. It encodes CSPRGEYEQYV.

This clonotype was observed many times. The chain links TRBV29-1 to TRBJ1-1; 9 bases are shared with TRBD1. The germline gives CDR1 SQVTM, CDR2 ANQGSEA. This CDR3 comprises 14 residues. Unmatched junction bases numbered 8, after V lost 4 bases and J lost 5 bases. In DNA, the CDR3 is TGCAGCGTTGCCAGGACAGGGGTGAGAACTGAAGCTTTCTTT. Its translation: CSVARTGVRTEAFF.

The rearrangement joins TRBV15 to TRBJ1-5; D may be TRBD1 (5 bases). Trimming removed 7 bases from V and 2 bases from J, with 12 bases in between. CDR3 length: 14 amino acids. CDR1 and CDR2 (germline): LNHNV, YYDKDF (reference sequence). The CDR3 DNA sequence: TGTGCCACCAACAACCTCAGGGGCAATCAGCCCCAGCATTTT. Protein: CATNNLRGNQPQHF.

In its sample, this clonotype was seen a few times. This chain's CDR3 is CASSLGEKGGNTEAFF. In DNA, the CDR3 is TGTGCCAGCAGCTTAGGGGAAAAAGGAGGGAACACTGAAGCTTTCTTT. This sequence joins TRBV7-6 and TRBJ1-1; D gene ambiguous. The CDR3 spans 16 residues. Germline CDR1 reads SGHVS; CDR2 reads FNYEAQ. Trimming stripped 1 base from V and 1 base from J, with 13 bases between.

The chain is built from TRBV12-3 or TRBV12-4 and TRBJ2-5; D is possibly TRBD2 (6 bases). The CDR3 contains 13 residues. Trimming pared 6 bases from V and 5 bases from J, leaving 13 bases between. CDR3 DNA sequence: TGTGCCAGCAGCCTGACTAGTCTGGAGACCCAGTACTTC. Residues: CASSLTSLETQYF.

This clonotype was detected only a few times. CDR3 amino acids: CSAREGTVNTGELFF. The CDR3 nucleotides read TGCAGTGCTAGGGAAGGGACAGTGAACACCGGGGAGCTGTTTTTT. The chain uses TRBV20-1 and TRBJ2-2; 7 bases line up with TRBD1. V was clipped by 3 bases and J by 1 base; unmatched bases: 5. This CDR3 spans 15 amino acids. CDR1 DFQATT and CDR2 SNEGSKA come from the germline V gene (reference sequence).

This clonotype was observed a few times. The genes are TRBV30 and TRBJ2-5; D is perhaps TRBD1 or TRBD2 (5 bases each). The germline CDR1 and CDR2 sequences are GTSNPN and SVGIG (reference sequence). Trimming pared 1 base from V and 6 bases from J, leaving 21 bases between. The CDR3 covers 16 residues. The CDR3 here is CAWSAPSYGAAQTQYF. CDR3 in DNA: TGTGCCTGGAGTGCCCCGTCTTACGGGGCGGCTCAGACCCAGTACTTC.

The genes are TRBV5-4 and TRBJ2-1; D gene uncertain. The V end was cut by 0 bases, the J end by 0 bases, with 16 bases between. In germline, CDR1 is SGHNT, CDR2 YYREEE (reference sequence). CDR3 length: 18 residues. CDR3: CASSLGVSRPSSYNEQFF. The CDR3 nucleotides read TGTGCCAGCAGCTTGGGTGTCAGTAGGCCTAGCTCCTACAATGAGCAGTTCTTC.

This clonotype turned up a few times. This chain joins TRBV20-1 and TRBJ1-6; TRBD1 agrees at 8 bases. Losses at the gene ends were 6 bases for V and 5 bases for J; bases not matched to a gene: 9. Germline V gene sequence: CDR1 DFQATT, CDR2 SNEGSKA (reference sequence). The CDR3 sequence is 15 residues long. CDR3 coding DNA: TGCAGTGCCGAAGGCAGGGGGCTGGATAATTCACCCCTCCACTTT. It translates to CSAEGRGLDNSPLHF.

This clonotype was counted many times. The chain has TRBV28 and TRBJ2-5; D is undetermined. The germline V gene has CDR1 MDHEN and CDR2 SYDVKM. The CDR3 extends over 15 amino acids. Trimming pared 5 bases from V and 1 base from J, leaving 14 bases between. CDR3 coding DNA: TGTGCCAGCAGTCGATCTCAGTCGTTCCAAGAGACCCAGTACTTC. Translation gives CASSRSQSFQETQYF.

This clonotype turned up a few times. This CDR3 reads CASSSDFGPSYNEQFF. The CDR3, as DNA: TGTGCCAGCAGCTCGGACTTCGGACCCTCCTACAATGAGCAGTTCTTC. The chain joins TRBV7-2 to TRBJ2-1; D is possibly TRBD2 (5 bases). The ends were cut back, 4 bases at V and 0 bases at J, with 13 bases in the middle. Germline lookup yields CDR1 SGHTA and CDR2 FQGNSA. This CDR3 is built from 16 residues. The entire variable domain, with the rest obtained from reference TRBV7-2 and TRBJ2-1, is as follows: GAGVSQSPSNKVTEKGKDVELRCDPISGHTALYWYRQSLGQGLEFLIYFQGNSAPDKSGLPSDRFSAERTGGSVSTLTIQRTQQEDSAVYLCASSSDFGPSYNEQFFGPGTRLTVL.

A few counts support this clonotype. The chain employs TRBV12-3 or TRBV12-4 and TRBJ1-6; 7 bases match TRBD1. The CDR3 is 15 amino acids. V was clipped by 7 bases and J by 7 bases; unmatched bases: 10. For the CDR3, the DNA is TGTGCCAGCAACAAACGACAGGGTGCCAATTCACCCCTCCACTTT. Translating it yields CASNKRQGANSPLHF.

This sequence joins TRBV5-1 and TRBJ2-3; D is tentatively TRBD1 or TRBD2 (5 bases each). Trimming removed 3 bases at V and 3 bases at J, with 11 bases between. CDR1 is SGHRS, CDR2 YFSETQ, per germline. The CDR3 has 14 amino acids. Here the CDR3 reads CASSSGAGTDTQYF. The CDR3 region has the DNA TGCGCCAGCAGCTCCGGGGCGGGTACAGATACGCAGTATTTT.